This T cell receptor beta chain was obtained from a study of shared clonotypes between healthy human individuals. As for the study in general: Contributing individuals were a couple of females and a few males aged 18 to 49.

The repertoire was sequenced with immunoSEQ multiplex PCR; TCRdb's copy has only in-frame clones and lacks some. The table records about 490,000 clones, roughly 85% of them present only once. This clone was observed once. This CDR3 spans 19 amino acids. Trimming removed 3 bases from V and 7 bases from J; junction bases left unmatched: 16. Looked up from germline, CDR1 is LNHNV and CDR2 is YYDKDF (reference sequence). Sequencing was performed on PBMCs. The chain carries TRBV15 and TRBJ2-2; TRBD2 aligns across 11 bases. This TCR derives from a woman aged 40 to 50 in good health. Some clones in this sample may be carry-over from other donors' samples. The DNA of the CDR3 is TGTGCCACCAGCAGCGACCACTTTCTAGCGGGAGGAGGAATCGGGGAGCTGTTTTTT. Residues: CATSSDHFLAGGGIGELFF.